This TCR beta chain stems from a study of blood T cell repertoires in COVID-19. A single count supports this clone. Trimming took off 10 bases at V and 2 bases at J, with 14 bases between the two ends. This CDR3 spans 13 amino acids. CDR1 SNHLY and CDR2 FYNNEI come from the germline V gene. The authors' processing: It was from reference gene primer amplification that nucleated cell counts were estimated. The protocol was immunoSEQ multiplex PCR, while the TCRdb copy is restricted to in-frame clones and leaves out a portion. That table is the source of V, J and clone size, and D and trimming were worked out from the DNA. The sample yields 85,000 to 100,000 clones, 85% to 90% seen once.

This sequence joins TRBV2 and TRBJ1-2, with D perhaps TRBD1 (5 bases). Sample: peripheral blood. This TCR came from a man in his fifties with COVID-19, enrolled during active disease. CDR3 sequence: CATLGRGNYGYTF. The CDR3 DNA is TGTGCCACCCTGGGGCGCGGAAACTATGGCTACACCTTC.